This record looks at one T cell receptor beta chain sequence and its context. No antigen is known for it. This CDR3 has 11 amino acids. Germline lookup yields CDR1 DFQATT and CDR2 SNEGSKA (reference sequence). The sample is drawn from a study of CXCR3-negative and CXCR3-positive naive CD8 T cells. The authors gated naive CD8+ T cells as CD45RO-CCR7+CD27+CD95-. Findings and limits, study-wide: Cryopreservation partially decreased CXCR3 expression, and most assays used fresh PBMCs. Against CXCR3-negative naive cells, CXCR3-positive naive cells showed more hydrophobic TRB CDR3s.

The study made its TRB cDNA libraries by 5' RACE, adding UMI labels. TCRdb derives one entry per CDR3 protein from the 5' RACE reads, leaving out DNA. The sample has more than 80,000 distinct CDR3 sequences. The sample comprised naive CXCR3+ CD8+ T cells from blood. The subset: CD45RO-CCR7+CD27+CD95- naive CD8+ T cells expressing CXCR3 (TNR3+). The chain carries TRBV20-1 and TRBJ2-3. The TCR comes from a human donor in good health. Some clones in this sample may be carry-over from other donors' samples. Here the CDR3 reads CSAKFGDTQYF.